A selection of T cell receptor beta chains follows, all from one sample in a study of PD-L1 blockade in urothelial cancer. This table comes from immunoSEQ multiplex PCR, and its TCRdb copy is limited to in-frame clones, with some not included. The sample lists about 30,000 clones, 89% seen once, with approximately 8.1% in the top ten. The sequencing used PBMCs, collected around atezolizumab (anti-PD-L1) treatment. These receptors originate from an elderly man with urothelial cancer. The CDR3 runs from the conserved cysteine through the conserved F or W. D genes are given only for firm matches.

J gene,D gene,V gene,CDR3 protein,CDR3 DNA
TRBJ2-3,TRBD2,TRBV19,CASSIVSGRAPDTQYF,TGTGCCAGCAGTATAGTAAGCGGGAGGGCCCCAGATACGCAGTATTTT
TRBJ2-3,TRBD1,TRBV5-4,CASRKDRGTDTQYF,TGTGCCAGCAGGAAGGACAGGGGCACAGATACGCAGTATTTT
TRBJ1-1,-,TRBV7-2,CASLSHLNTEAFF,TGTGCCAGCTTGAGCCATTTGAACACTGAAGCTTTCTTT
TRBJ2-1,TRBD2,TRBV27,CASSPRVSSGSPNEQFF,TGTGCCAGCAGTCCAAGGGTATCTAGCGGGAGCCCCAATGAGCAGTTCTTC
TRBJ2-5,TRBD2,TRBV15,CATSRGGTKKETQYF,TGTGCCACCAGCAGAGGAGGGACTAAGAAAGAGACCCAGTACTTC
TRBJ2-3,TRBD1,TRBV5-1,CASSMRGPDADTQYF,TGCGCCAGCAGCATGAGGGGGCCGGATGCAGATACGCAGTATTTT
TRBJ2-3,TRBD1,TRBV5-1,CASSPTGVDTQYF,TGCGCCAGCAGCCCCACAGGGGTGGATACGCAGTATTTT
TRBJ2-3,-,TRBV29-1,CSVLGPGVSTDTQYF,TGCAGCGTCCTAGGGCCAGGGGTCAGCACAGATACGCAGTATTTT
TRBJ2-2,-,TRBV27,CASNPTGPTGELFF,TGTGCCAGCAACCCGACAGGACCCACCGGGGAGCTGTTTTTT
TRBJ2-1,TRBD2,TRBV7-6,CASSLGSAGVHSYNEQFF,TGTGCCAGCAGCTTAGGGTCAGCGGGAGTCCATTCCTACAATGAGCAGTTCTTC
TRBJ2-3,TRBD1,TRBV19,CASGEDRGRTDTQYF,TGTGCCAGTGGGGAGGACAGGGGTAGGACAGATACGCAGTATTTT
TRBJ1-5,TRBD1,TRBV11-2,CASSGQTGDQPQHF,TGTGCCAGCAGCGGCCAGACAGGGGATCAGCCCCAGCATTTT
TRBJ1-1,TRBD1,TRBV5-1,CASSSGQGTEAFF,TGCGCCAGCAGCTCGGGACAGGGGACTGAAGCTTTCTTT
TRBJ1-2,-,TRBV6-5,CASSYVGRTNYGYTF,TGTGCCAGCAGTTACGTCGGCAGGACTAACTATGGCTACACCTTC
TRBJ1-1,TRBD1,TRBV18,CASSPGQANTEAFF,TGTGCCAGCTCACCTGGACAGGCGAACACTGAAGCTTTCTTT